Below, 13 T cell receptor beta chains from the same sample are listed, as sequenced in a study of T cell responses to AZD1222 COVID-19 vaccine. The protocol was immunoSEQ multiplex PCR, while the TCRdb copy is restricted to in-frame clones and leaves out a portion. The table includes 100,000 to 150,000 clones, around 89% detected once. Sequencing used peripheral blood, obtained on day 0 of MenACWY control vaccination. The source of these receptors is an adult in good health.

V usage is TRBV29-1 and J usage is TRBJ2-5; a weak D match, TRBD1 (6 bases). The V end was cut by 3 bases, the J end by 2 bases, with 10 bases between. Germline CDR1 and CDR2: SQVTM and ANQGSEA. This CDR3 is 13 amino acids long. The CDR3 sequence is CSVDKGEQETQYF. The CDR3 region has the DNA TGCAGCGTTGATAAGGGGGAACAAGAGACCCAGTACTTC.

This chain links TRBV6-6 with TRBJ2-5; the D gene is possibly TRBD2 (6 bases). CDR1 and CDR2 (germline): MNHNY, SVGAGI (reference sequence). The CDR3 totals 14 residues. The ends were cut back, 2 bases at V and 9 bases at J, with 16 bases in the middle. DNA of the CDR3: TGTGCCAGCAGTTACCCCGGGACTTACTCGGCCCAGTACTTC. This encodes CASSYPGTYSAQYF.

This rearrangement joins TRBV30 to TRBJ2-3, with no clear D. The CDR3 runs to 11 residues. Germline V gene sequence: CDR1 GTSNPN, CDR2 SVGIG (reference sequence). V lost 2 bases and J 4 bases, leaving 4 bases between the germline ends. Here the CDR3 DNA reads TGTGCCTGGAGTTTAGCAGATACGCAGTATTTT. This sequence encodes CAWSLADTQYF.

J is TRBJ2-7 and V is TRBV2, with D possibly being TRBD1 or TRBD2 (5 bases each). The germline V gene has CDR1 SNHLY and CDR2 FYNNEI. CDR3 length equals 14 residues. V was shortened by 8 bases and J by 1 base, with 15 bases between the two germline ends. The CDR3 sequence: CASSSMGVSYEQYF. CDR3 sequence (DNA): TGTGCCAGCTCCTCGATGGGGGTTTCCTACGAGCAGTACTTC.

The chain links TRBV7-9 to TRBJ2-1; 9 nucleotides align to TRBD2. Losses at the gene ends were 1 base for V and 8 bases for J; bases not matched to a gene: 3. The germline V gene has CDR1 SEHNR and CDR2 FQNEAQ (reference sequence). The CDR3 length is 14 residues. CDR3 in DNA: TGTGCCAGCAGCTTAGACCTAGCGGGACATGAGCAGTTCTTC. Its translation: CASSLDLAGHEQFF. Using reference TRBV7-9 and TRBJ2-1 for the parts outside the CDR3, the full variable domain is DTGVSQNPRHKITKRGQNVTFRCDPISEHNRLYWYRQTLGQGPEFLTYFQNEAQLEKSRLLSDRFSAERPKGSFSTLEIQRTEQGDSAMYLCASSLDLAGHEQFFGPGTRLTVL.

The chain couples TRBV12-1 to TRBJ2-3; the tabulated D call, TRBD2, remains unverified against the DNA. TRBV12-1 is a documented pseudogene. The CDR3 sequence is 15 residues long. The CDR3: CASSFRFRGADTQYF. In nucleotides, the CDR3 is TGTGCCAGCAGCTTCAGGTTTCGGGGGGCAGATACGCAGTATTTT.

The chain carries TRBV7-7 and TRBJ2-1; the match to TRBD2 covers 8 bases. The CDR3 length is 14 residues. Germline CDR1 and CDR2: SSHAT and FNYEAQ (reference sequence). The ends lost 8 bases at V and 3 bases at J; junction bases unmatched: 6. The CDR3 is CASGPGLDYNEQFF. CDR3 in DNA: TGTGCCAGCGGCCCGGGACTAGACTACAATGAGCAGTTCTTC.

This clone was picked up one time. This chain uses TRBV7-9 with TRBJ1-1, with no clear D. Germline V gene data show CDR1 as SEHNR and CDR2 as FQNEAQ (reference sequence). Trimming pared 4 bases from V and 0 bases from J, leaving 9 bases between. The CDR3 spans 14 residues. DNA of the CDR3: TGTGCCAGCAGCTCATCGACCATGAACACTGAAGCTTTCTTT. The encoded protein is CASSSSTMNTEAFF.

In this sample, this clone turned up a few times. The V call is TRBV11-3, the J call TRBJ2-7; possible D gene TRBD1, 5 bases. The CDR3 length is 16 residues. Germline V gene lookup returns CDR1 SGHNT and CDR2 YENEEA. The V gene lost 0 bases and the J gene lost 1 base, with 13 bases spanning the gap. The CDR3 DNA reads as TGTGCCAGCAGCTTAGATCTAACAGGCGAATCCTACGAGCAGTACTTC. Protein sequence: CASSLDLTGESYEQYF.

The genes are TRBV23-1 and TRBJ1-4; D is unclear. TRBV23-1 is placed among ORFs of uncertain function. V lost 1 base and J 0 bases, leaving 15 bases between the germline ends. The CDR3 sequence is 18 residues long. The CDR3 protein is CASSQWDENIATNEKLFF. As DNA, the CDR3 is TGCGCCAGCAGTCAATGGGATGAGAACATTGCAACTAATGAAAAACTGTTTTTT.

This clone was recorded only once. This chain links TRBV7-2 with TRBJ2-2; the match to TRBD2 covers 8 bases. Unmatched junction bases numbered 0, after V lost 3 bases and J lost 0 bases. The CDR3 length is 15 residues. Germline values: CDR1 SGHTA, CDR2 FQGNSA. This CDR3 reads CASSLRGANTGELFF. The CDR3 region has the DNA TGTGCCAGCAGCTTGCGGGGGGCGAACACCGGGGAGCTGTTTTTT.

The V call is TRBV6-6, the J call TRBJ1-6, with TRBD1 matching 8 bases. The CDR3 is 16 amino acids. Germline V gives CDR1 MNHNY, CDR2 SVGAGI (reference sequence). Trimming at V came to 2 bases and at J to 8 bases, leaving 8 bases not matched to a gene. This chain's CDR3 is CASSYLTGVLDSPLHF. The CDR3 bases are TGTGCCAGCAGTTACCTGACAGGGGTCCTCGATTCACCCCTCCACTTT.

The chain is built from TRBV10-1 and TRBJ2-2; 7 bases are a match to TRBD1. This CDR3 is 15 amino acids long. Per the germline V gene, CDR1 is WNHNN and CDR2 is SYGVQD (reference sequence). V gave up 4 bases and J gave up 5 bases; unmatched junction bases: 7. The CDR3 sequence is CASSVDRVGTGELFF. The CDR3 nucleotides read TGCGCCAGCAGTGTAGACAGGGTTGGAACCGGGGAGCTGTTTTTT.